This T cell receptor (beta chain) came from a study of CD8 T cells in ankylosing spondylitis. Overall study findings and caveats: Reportedly, matched ankylosing spondylitis synovial fluid was significantly enriched for disease-linked clones. The authors found the disease-linked clones to be CD8+ and relatively rare in peripheral blood. Blood of patients with ankylosing spondylitis appeared to be characterized by a TCR beta motif of seven or eight highly homologous variants. Some motif variants had been reported before (in reactive arthritis synovial fluid and blood).

This clonotype was detected only a few times. Its specificity is unknown. V lost 8 bases, J lost 0 bases, and 16 bases lay in between. Germline CDR1 reads LNHNV; CDR2 reads YYDKDF (reference sequence). CDR3 size: 16 residues. TCRdb analysed the 5' RACE reads with MiXCR anew, one entry per CDR3 protein. The sample carries some 300,000 distinct CDR3 sequences, 20% recorded once. V is TRBV15 and J is TRBJ1-4; tentative D call: TRBD1 (5 bases). The TCR was taken from a female donor with ankylosing spondylitis or in good health (not recorded which). What was sequenced was blood, either unsorted or a sorted T cell fraction (not recorded which). CDR3 in amino acids: CATGGDRGATNEKLFF. CDR3 nucleotides: TGTGCCACCGGGGGGGACCGAGGAGCAACTAATGAAAAACTGTTTTTT.